This is a list of T cell receptor beta chains from one sample in a study of blood T cells in healthy people across ages. TCRdb recomputed calls from the 5' RACE reads with MiXCR, one row per CDR3 protein. There are around 1,500,000 distinct CDR3 sequences in the sample; approximately 40% occur only once, and roughly 8.2% lies in the top ten. The specimen sequenced was blood. Receptors were obtained from a woman aged 18-35 years in good health. Both conserved end residues are part of each CDR3. The D gene is left open where the match is weak. Clone size is given for some rows only: seen once, a few or many times, or a class if the clone is expanded.

TRBV19,-,TRBJ2-1,few,CASKMVDEQFF,TGTGCCAGTAAAATGGTCGATGAGCAGTTCTTC
TRBV20-1,-,TRBJ2-3,few,CSATSSAQYF,TGCAGTGCTACATCCTCGGCGCAGTATTTT
TRBV20-1,-,TRBJ1-1,-,CSAPQHLNTEAFF,TGCAGTGCGCCTCAACACCTGAACACTGAAGCTTTCTTT
TRBV20-1,-,TRBJ2-1,-,CSAERNSYNEQFF,TGCAGTGCTGAGCGTAACTCCTACAATGAGCAGTTCTTC
TRBV20-1,-,TRBJ1-6,-,CSASVSFNSPLHF,TGCAGTGCTAGTGTTAGTTTTAATTCACCCCTCCACTTT
TRBV6-2/TRBV6-3,TRBD2,TRBJ2-1,-,CASSYWPSGAYEQFF,TGTGCCAGCAGTTACTGGCCTAGCGGCGCCTACGAGCAGTTCTTC
TRBV28,-,TRBJ2-1,-,CASQGSGVIQFF,TGTGCCAGCCAGGGGTCGGGCGTGATTCAGTTCTTC
TRBV2,-,TRBJ1-5,-,CASSDEENQPQHF,TGTGCCAGCAGTGACGAGGAGAATCAGCCCCAGCATTTT
TRBV5-1,TRBD1,TRBJ2-3,once,CASSSGQGEADTQYF,TGCGCCAGCAGCTCGGGACAGGGGGAAGCAGATACGCAGTATTTT
TRBV12-1,-,TRBJ1-2,few,CASSCREDSRGYGYTF,TGTGCCAGCAGCTGCCGGGAGGACTCTAGGGGCTATGGCTACACCTTC
TRBV30,-,TRBJ2-7,-,CAWALGGAPYEQYF,TGTGCCTGGGCCCTAGGGGGGGCCCCCTACGAGCAGTACTTC
TRBV7-9,TRBD1,TRBJ2-7,-,CASSLGIGTGTSYEQYF,TGTGCCAGCAGCTTAGGGATAGGGACAGGGACTTCCTACGAGCAGTACTTC
TRBV20-1,TRBD1,TRBJ2-3,-,CSASNRGADTQYF,TGCAGTGCTAGCAACAGGGGTGCAGATACGCAGTATTTT
TRBV2,-,TRBJ1-6,-,CASSETSGNNSPLHF,TGTGCCAGCAGTGAAACTTCCGGGAATAATTCACCCCTCCACTTT
TRBV21-1,-,TRBJ2-6,-,CASSLVLLTVASGANVLTF,-
TRBV20-1,-,TRBJ1-2,few,CSASLLGGHTF,TGCAGTGCTAGTCTCCTGGGGGGTCACACCTTC
TRBV18,TRBD1,TRBJ2-7,-,CASSRDRSSEQYF,TGTGCCAGCTCACGGGACAGGTCGAGCGAGCAGTACTTC
TRBV12-3/TRBV12-4,-,TRBJ2-5,few,CASRSRPSKGTQYF,TGTGCCAGTCGTAGTAGACCTTCCAAAGGGACCCAGTACTTC
TRBV5-1,-,TRBJ1-4,-,CASSSSGTNNEKLFF,TGCGCCAGCAGTTCGTCCGGGACCAACAATGAAAAACTGTTTTTT
TRBV5-1,TRBD2,TRBJ2-5,-,CASSLTSGSISETQYF,TGCGCCAGCAGCCTGACTAGCGGGAGTATTTCTGAGACCCAGTACTTC
TRBV20-1,-,TRBJ1-5,-,CSAVSFQVTGNQPQHF,TGCAGTGCCGTCTCGTTCCAGGTCACTGGCAATCAGCCCCAGCATTTT
TRBV28,-,TRBJ1-2,few,CASSSPGSYGYTF,TGTGCCAGCAGTTCCCCCGGATCCTATGGCTACACCTTC
TRBV18,TRBD2,TRBJ2-1,few,CASSPGGALEEQFF,TGTGCCAGCTCCCCCGGGGGGGCGCTTGAGGAGCAGTTCTTC
TRBV7-2,TRBD2,TRBJ2-3,-,CASSPSGNPSRTDTQYF,TGTGCCAGCAGCCCCAGCGGGAACCCCTCTAGAACAGATACGCAGTATTTT
TRBV10-3,TRBD2,TRBJ2-3,-,CAISESSSGSTDTQYF,TGTGCCATCAGTGAGTCGAGTAGCGGGAGCACAGATACGCAGTATTTT
TRBV6-5,-,TRBJ1-1,-,CASSYGGAGMNTEAFF,TGTGCCAGCAGTTACGGCGGGGCTGGAATGAACACTGAAGCTTTCTTT
TRBV7-2,TRBD2,TRBJ2-1,few,CASSPRTSFGVLRSYNEQFF,TGTGCCAGCAGCCCTCGGACTAGCTTCGGAGTCCTTCGGTCCTACAATGAGCAGTTCTTC
TRBV20-1,-,TRBJ1-5,few,CSAREDSNQPQHF,TGCAGTGCTAGAGAGGATAGCAATCAGCCCCAGCATTTT
TRBV28,TRBD1,TRBJ2-1,few,CASRKPGQSNNEQFF,TGTGCCAGCAGGAAGCCGGGACAGTCAAACAATGAGCAGTTCTTC
TRBV10-3,-,TRBJ1-2,few,CAISEEEPYGYTF,TGTGCCATCAGTGAGGAGGAACCCTATGGCTACACCTTC
TRBV24-1,-,TRBJ1-2,few,CATSDAGSYGYTF,TGTGCCACCAGTGATGCAGGGAGCTATGGCTACACCTTC
TRBV7-2,TRBD2,TRBJ2-1,few,CASSLTSVMSYNEQFF,TGTGCCAGCAGCTTAACTAGCGTCATGAGCTACAATGAGCAGTTCTTC
TRBV19,TRBD1,TRBJ1-1,-,CASSIRGMDRARAEAFF,TGTGCCAGTAGTATAAGAGGGATGGACAGGGCCAGGGCTGAAGCTTTCTTT
TRBV20-1,TRBD2,TRBJ2-5,-,CSARISGRDHNEQYF,TGCAGTGCTAGGATTAGCGGGAGGGACCACAATGAGCAGTACTTC
TRBV9,-,TRBJ1-1,-,CASSVDGAWTEAFF,TGTGCCAGCAGCGTAGACGGGGCCTGGACTGAAGCTTTCTTT
TRBV11-2,TRBD2,TRBJ2-7,-,CASSLELGLAGFYEQYF,TGTGCCAGCAGCTTAGAACTTGGTCTAGCGGGGTTCTACGAGCAGTACTTC
TRBV20-1,TRBD2,TRBJ2-5,-,CRVSQGTSATDEQYF,TGCAGAGTCAGCCAGGGGACTAGCGCAACAGATGAGCAGTACTTC
TRBV10-3,-,TRBJ1-2,few,CAISVGGNYGYTF,TGTGCCATCAGTGTGGGAGGGAACTATGGCTACACCTTC
TRBV27,TRBD1,TRBJ1-1,-,CASSLFQGGNTEAFF,TGTGCCAGCAGTTTGTTCCAGGGGGGGAACACTGAAGCTTTCTTT
TRBV27,TRBD2,TRBJ2-1,few,CASTSGGSTYNEQFF,TGTGCCAGCACTAGCGGGGGGTCAACCTACAATGAGCAGTTCTTC
TRBV6-1,TRBD2,TRBJ2-1,-,CASSGRLAGGGEQFF,TGTGCCAGCAGTGGCAGACTAGCGGGAGGAGGTGAGCAGTTCTTC
TRBV28,-,TRBJ2-3,-,CASCSARAGGTDTQYF,TGTGCCAGCTGCTCCGCCCGGGCAGGGGGCACAGATACGCAGTATTTT
TRBV20-1,-,TRBJ1-5,-,CSASRGEGWPQHF,TGCAGTGCTAGTCGCGGGGAGGGGTGGCCCCAGCATTTT
TRBV29-1,-,TRBJ2-1,-,CSVEEGVVKVPYYNEQFF,TGCAGCGTTGAAGAGGGGGTTGTGAAGGTCCCCTACTACAATGAGCAGTTCTTC
TRBV7-2,TRBD1,TRBJ1-6,-,CASSLTRTGTSNSPLHF,TGTGCCAGCAGCTTAACCCGGACAGGGACCTCTAATTCACCCCTCCACTTT
TRBV12-3/TRBV12-4,-,TRBJ2-7,-,CASSLEGWGQYF,TGTGCCAGCAGTTTAGAAGGGTGGGGGCAGTACTTC
TRBV14,TRBD2,TRBJ2-7,-,CASSSHPGLGTYNEQYF,TGTGCCAGCAGCTCTCATCCGGGACTAGGAACCTACAATGAGCAGTACTTC
TRBV12-3/TRBV12-4,-,TRBJ2-1,-,CTSSLLWTATYNEQFF,TGTACCAGCAGTTTATTGTGGACAGCTACCTACAATGAGCAGTTCTTC
TRBV6-5,TRBD1,TRBJ1-5,few,CASSTDRRSNQPQHF,TGTGCCAGCAGTACGGACAGGCGTAGCAATCAGCCCCAGCATTTT
TRBV10-3,-,TRBJ2-3,few,CAISEEGTRTDTQYF,TGTGCCATCAGTGAGGAGGGGACCCGCACAGATACGCAGTATTTT
TRBV27,-,TRBJ2-7,few,CASSSGHLYEQYF,TGTGCCAGCAGTTCGGGACACCTCTACGAGCAGTACTTC
TRBV7-2,TRBD1,TRBJ2-3,-,CASSPLPLDRGPTDTQYF,TGTGCCAGCAGCCCCCTTCCTTTGGACAGGGGGCCGACAGATACGCAGTATTTT
TRBV6-2/TRBV6-3,TRBD2,TRBJ2-7,few,CASSYSSTSGYNEQYF,TGTGCCAGCAGTTACTCGTCGACTAGCGGTTACAATGAGCAGTACTTC
TRBV20-1,TRBD2,TRBJ2-7,few,CSAPGLAGGSNYEQYF,TGCAGTGCTCCGGGACTAGCGGGGGGTTCCAACTACGAGCAGTACTTC
TRBV5-6,TRBD2,TRBJ2-1,few,CASESGESYNEQFF,TGTGCCAGCGAAAGCGGGGAATCCTACAATGAGCAGTTCTTC
TRBV2,-,TRBJ1-6,-,CASSADGRVYNSPLHF,TGTGCCAGCAGTGCAGACGGGAGAGTCTATAATTCACCCCTCCACTTT
TRBV7-6,-,TRBJ2-7,-,CASSRGNPYEQYF,TGTGCCAGCAGCCGGGGGAACCCCTACGAGCAGTACTTC
TRBV30,TRBD2,TRBJ2-5,-,CAWSPGGLAETQYF,TGTGCCTGGAGTCCGGGGGGACTAGCGGAGACCCAGTACTTC
TRBV6-4,TRBD2,TRBJ2-5,few,CASSDSAGGYNEQYF,TGTGCCAGCAGTGACTCAGCGGGAGGCTACAATGAGCAGTACTTC
TRBV4-1,TRBD2,TRBJ2-7,once,CASSQGDGRELYEQYF,TGCGCCAGCAGCCAAGGGGACGGGAGGGAGTTATACGAGCAGTACTTC